The 10 T cell receptor beta chains presented below share a single source sample, sequenced in a study of T cells in Graves' hyperthyroidism and ophthalmopathy (dated by TCRdb to the late 2010s). The library was prepared using multiplex PCR. TCRdb lists the instrument as Illumina HiSeq 2000. The TCR beta CDR3 regions were amplified from the RNA transcripts. A first-round RT-PCR of the TCR CDR3 used the HTBI primer set with the Qiagen OneStep RT-PCR kit. TCRdb handled the public reads itself, with Q25 trimming in fastp and clone calling in MiXCR, and kept productive beta chains. Identical CDR3 proteins give one entry, which carries the most common genes and DNA. The table for this sample lists 300,000 to 450,000 distinct CDR3 sequences; roughly 25% of them were counted only once. Over 70% of the sample comes from the top ten. Sequenced input: blood. The receptors were gathered from a man aged 45 to 65 with Graves' hyperthyroidism.

In DNA form, the CDR3 reads TGTGCCAGCTCAAGGGCCCGCGGACGGGAGGCATACGAGCAGTACTTC. Protein product: CASSRARGREAYEQYF. The J gene is TRBJ2-7, the V gene TRBV18, with TRBD2 identical over 7 bases. V lost 5 bases to trimming and J lost 4 bases; unmatched junction nucleotides: 14. Germline CDR1 and CDR2: KGHSH and LQKENI. The CDR3 sequence is 16 residues long. The full variable domain, its missing parts supplied by reference TRBV18 and TRBJ2-7, is NAGVMQNPRHLVRRRGQEARLRCSPMKGHSHVYWYRQLPEEGLKFMVYLQKENIIDESGMPKERFSAEFPKEGPSILRIQQVVRGDSAAYFCASSRARGREAYEQYFGPGTRLTVT.

This clonotype was picked up many times. The V and J genes are TRBV7-9 and TRBJ2-7; 7 bases fit TRBD1. Per germline, CDR1 SEHNR and CDR2 FQNEAQ (reference sequence). This CDR3 is built from 15 residues. V was pared by 0 bases and J by 2 bases, with 4 bases of the junction left unmatched. In DNA form, the CDR3 reads TGTGCCAGCAGCTTAGCGACAGGGAACCCCTACGAGCAGTACTTC. It translates to CASSLATGNPYEQYF.

In this sample, this clonotype turned up many times. This chain joins TRBV11-2 and TRBJ2-7; D remains unclear. The CDR3 runs 13 residues. Germline V gene sequence: CDR1 SGHAT, CDR2 FQNNGV. The V and J ends lost 3 bases and 2 bases respectively, with 8 bases between them. CDR3 DNA sequence: TGTGCCAGCAGCTTGATCGTAACCTACGAGCAGTACTTC. Translating it yields CASSLIVTYEQYF.

This clonotype was seen a handful of times. The rearrangement joins TRBV19 to TRBJ2-1, with TRBD2 matching over 14 bases. This CDR3 spans 14 amino acids. CDR1 and CDR2 (germline): LNHDA, SQIVND (reference sequence). V lost 6 bases, J lost 10 bases, and 5 bases stayed unmatched. The CDR3 loop reads CASRRGLAGAEQFF. CDR3 in DNA: TGTGCCAGTAGGCGGGGACTAGCGGGAGCCGAGCAGTTCTTC. Looking up the rest from reference TRBV19 and TRBJ2-1 gives the full variable domain: DGGITQSPKYLFRKEGQNVTLSCEQNLNHDAMYWYRQDPGQGLRLIYYSQIVNDFQKGDIAEGYSVSREKKESFPLTVTSAQKNPTAFYLCASRRGLAGAEQFFGPGTRLTVL.

This clonotype was recorded a few times. The rearrangement uses TRBV12-3 or TRBV12-4 and TRBJ2-2; 14 positions match TRBD2. The CDR3 runs to 14 residues. The V segment lost 5 bases and the J segment 7 bases; nucleotides outside the gene matches: 0. CDR3 sequence: CASSGLAGGGELFF. The CDR3 region has the DNA TGTGCCAGCAGTGGACTAGCGGGAGGCGGGGAGCTGTTTTTT.

As DNA, the CDR3 is TGCAGTGCTAGAGATCCTAACTTCAGGGGTAGTTCCTACGAGCAGTACTTC. Its translation: CSARDPNFRGSSYEQYF. The V gene is TRBV20-1, the J gene TRBJ2-7; a weak D match, TRBD1 (6 bases). Germline CDR1 reads DFQATT; CDR2 reads SNEGSKA (reference sequence). V dropped 0 bases and J dropped 1 base, with 19 bases sitting between them. This CDR3 is 17 amino acids long.

J is TRBJ2-7 and V is TRBV5-1, with 14 bases fitting TRBD2. The CDR3 totals 16 residues. The trim removed 2 bases at V and 5 bases at J, leaving 6 bases unmatched. Germline V gives CDR1 SGHRS, CDR2 YFSETQ. Written as DNA, the CDR3 is TGCGCCAGCAGCTTTACGGGACTAGCGGGAGTACACGAGCAGTACTTC. As protein: CASSFTGLAGVHEQYF.

This clonotype has just a few counts. The V and J genes are TRBV5-1 and TRBJ2-1, with D maybe TRBD2 (5 bases). The CDR3 covers 16 residues. CDR1 is SGHRS and CDR2 is YFSETQ in the germline V gene. Trimming pared 4 bases from V and 5 bases from J, leaving 19 bases between. CDR3 coding DNA: TGCGCCAGCAGCATCCTAGGCAGCGGAATAAACAATGAGCAGTTCTTC. As protein: CASSILGSGINNEQFF.

This rearrangement joins TRBV18 to TRBJ2-1; D unclear. The CDR3 covers 14 residues. Germline V gene lookup returns CDR1 KGHSH and CDR2 LQKENI. V was cut by 0 bases and J by 9 bases, with 12 bases left in between. The DNA for the CDR3 is TGTGCCAGCTCACCACCGGTTACTGGTGGTGAGCAGTTCTTC. Protein: CASSPPVTGGEQFF.

This clonotype was counted at least ten times. This chain links TRBV5-1 with TRBJ2-3; 12 bases fit TRBD2. The germline V gene has CDR1 SGHRS and CDR2 YFSETQ. V shed 0 bases and J 0 bases; nucleotides not matched to a gene: 8. The CDR3 has 19 residues. CDR3 DNA sequence: TGCGCCAGCAGCTTGGGACTAGCGGGAGTAGGTCTTAGCACAGATACGCAGTATTTT. Its protein product is CASSLGLAGVGLSTDTQYF. The variable domain in full, with the rest retrieved from reference TRBV5-1 and TRBJ2-3, is KAGVTQTPRYLIKTRGQQVTLSCSPISGHRSVSWYQQTPGQGLQFLFEYFSETQRNKGNFPGRFSGRQFSNSRSEMNVSTLELGDSALYLCASSLGLAGVGLSTDTQYFGPGTRLTVL.